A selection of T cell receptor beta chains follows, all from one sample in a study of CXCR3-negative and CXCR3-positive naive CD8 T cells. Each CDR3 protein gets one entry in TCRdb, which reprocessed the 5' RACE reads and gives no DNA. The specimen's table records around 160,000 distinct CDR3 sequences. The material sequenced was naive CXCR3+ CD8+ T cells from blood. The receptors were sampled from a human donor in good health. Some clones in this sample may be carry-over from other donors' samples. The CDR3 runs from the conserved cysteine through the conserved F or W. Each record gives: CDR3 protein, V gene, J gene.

CASSPRDREETQYF	TRBV7-9	TRBJ2-5
CSVAKDYNEQFF	TRBV29-1	TRBJ2-1
CASSPTGGGTGAPSETQYF	TRBV7-2	TRBJ2-5
CSARDLGEPYEQYF	TRBV20-1	TRBJ2-7
CASSTANYGYTF	TRBV5-6	TRBJ1-2
CSVTDRELAGVSYEQYF	TRBV29-1	TRBJ2-7
CSAAIGATDTQYF	TRBV20-1	TRBJ2-3
CASSQGLTGELFF	TRBV4-2	TRBJ2-2
CSVEEGLAVPIRYF	TRBV29-1	TRBJ2-7
CASSVPNTEAFF	TRBV25-1	TRBJ1-1
CASSLDTGQGVRGYNEQFF	TRBV7-9	TRBJ2-1
CASSPPGMEYGYTF	TRBV18	TRBJ1-2
CASGGLAGPVSSYEQYF	TRBV6-6	TRBJ2-7
CASSQGQTYEQYF	TRBV4-3	TRBJ2-7
CASSAGSGANVLTF	TRBV5-1	TRBJ2-6
CSVGGAPYEQYF	TRBV29-1	TRBJ2-7
CASSPHLDYNEQFF	TRBV7-7	TRBJ2-1
CSATQANTGELFF	TRBV20-1	TRBJ2-2
CASSFRGGEFEEQYF	TRBV7-9	TRBJ2-7
CSARERGDSSFEQYF	TRBV20-1	TRBJ2-7
CSVVTGSYNEQFF	TRBV29-1	TRBJ2-1
CASSSAQGSYYGYTF	TRBV7-9	TRBJ1-2
CASSYRDLDTQYF	TRBV28	TRBJ2-3
CSVRDRGPYEQYF	TRBV29-1	TRBJ2-7
CASSLSRDYEQYF	TRBV27	TRBJ2-7
CATSPTAGLAGKETQYF	TRBV15	TRBJ2-5
CASSLPTGALEETQYF	TRBV7-9	TRBJ2-5
CSARPGTSGRVSYNEQFF	TRBV20-1	TRBJ2-1
CATSRNRGKNTEAFF	TRBV15	TRBJ1-1
CASTPQGESGELFF	TRBV12-3/TRBV12-4	TRBJ2-2
CSGNIAGSTDTQYF	TRBV29-1	TRBJ2-3
CASSPLTQGQPLNEQFF	TRBV6-6	TRBJ2-1
CDSSAPGSTGAYEQYF	TRBV28	TRBJ2-7
CASSLSMIGRKNTEAFF	TRBV7-9	TRBJ1-1
CSVDNPSGSSYNEQFF	TRBV29-1	TRBJ2-1
CASSQDGGSNQPQHF	TRBV3-1	TRBJ1-5
CASGASGSGPYNEQFF	TRBV7-9	TRBJ2-1
CASSFTPQETEAFF	TRBV7-9	TRBJ1-1
CASSSSGGITEAFF	TRBV7-9	TRBJ1-1
CASSQLNSYEQYF	TRBV28	TRBJ2-7
CASSLDLGNEQFF	TRBV11-2	TRBJ2-1
CASSGTTGTEAFF	TRBV10-1	TRBJ1-1
CASRPGSPETQYF	TRBV7-9	TRBJ2-5
CASSMGFPKQFF	TRBV19	TRBJ2-1
CASSRDTSSSYEQYF	TRBV3-1	TRBJ2-7
CSVQQGGREPQHF	TRBV29-1	TRBJ1-5
CASSFSGPTGELFF	TRBV7-6	TRBJ2-2
CASRPLDRGFSYNEQFF	TRBV19	TRBJ2-1
CASSDTGQVYNEQFF	TRBV9	TRBJ2-1
CASTTNTGYEQYF	TRBV7-8	TRBJ2-7
CASSLDYNEQFF	TRBV6-2/TRBV6-3	TRBJ2-1
CASSSEVGGQQFF	TRBV7-6	TRBJ2-1
CASSFGGLYEKLFF	TRBV12-3/TRBV12-4	TRBJ1-4
CASSQGGETEAFF	TRBV14	TRBJ1-1
CASSQLENSGANVLTF	TRBV4-1	TRBJ2-6
CASALGIGGNQPQHF	TRBV6-5	TRBJ1-5
CASTVGQVLVEQYF	TRBV10-2	TRBJ2-7
CSVPGTTGTYGYTF	TRBV29-1	TRBJ1-2